The 28 T cell receptor beta chains presented below share a single source sample, sequenced in a study of T cells in Graves' hyperthyroidism and ophthalmopathy. Amplified TCR beta CDR3 regions derived from RNA transcripts. Carried out on the TCR CDR3, a first-round RT-PCR used the HTBI primer set. TCRdb ran MiXCR on the multiplex PCR reads and lists one entry per CDR3 protein. The data hold roughly 380,000 distinct CDR3 sequences, with 13% observed a single time. Specimen: blood. The origin of the receptors is a man aged 25-40 years with Graves' hyperthyroidism that later progressed to Graves' ophthalmopathy.

This clonotype was seen only a few times. The chain has TRBV24-1 and TRBJ2-2; D remains ambiguous. The CDR3 extends over 15 amino acids. V lost 6 bases to trimming and J lost 4 bases, with 14 bases between them. CDR1 and CDR2 from the germline V gene are KGHDR and SFDVKD. The CDR3 loop reads CATSIQDPSTGELFF. The CDR3 nucleotides read TGTGCCACCAGTATTCAGGACCCGAGCACCGGGGAGCTGTTTTTT.

The V call is TRBV6-2 or TRBV6-3, the J call TRBJ2-3, with D tentatively TRBD1 (6 bases). Trimming removed 2 bases from V and 8 bases from J, with 17 bases in between. This CDR3 is 15 amino acids long. Germline V gene data show CDR1 as MNHEY and CDR2 as SVGEGT. For the CDR3, the DNA is TGTGCCAGCAGTTACAGGGAGAGGGGGTTAGTTACGCAGTATTTT. Encoded protein: CASSYRERGLVTQYF.

This clonotype was seen many times. V usage is TRBV7-9 and J usage is TRBJ1-4; 7 positions agree with TRBD1. The CDR3 runs 16 residues. With 7 bases clipped from V and 3 bases from J, the junction kept 11 bases outside the gene matches. From germline, CDR1 is SEHNR and CDR2 FQNEAQ (reference sequence). Here the CDR3 reads CASTPTGEGANEKLFF. Here the CDR3 DNA reads TGTGCCAGCACCCCAACAGGGGAAGGGGCTAATGAAAAACTGTTTTTT.

This clonotype appeared many times. Written as DNA, the CDR3 is TGTGCCAGCAGTTTCCACCCGGCTGATCAGCCCCAGCATTTT. Protein product: CASSFHPADQPQHF. The chain couples TRBV28 to TRBJ1-5, with D hard to call. The CDR3 length is 14 residues. Trimming left V 3 bases short and J 5 bases short, with 11 bases between. Per germline, CDR1 MDHEN and CDR2 SYDVKM.

The chain couples TRBV6-1 to TRBJ2-1; TRBD1 agrees at 9 bases. With 6 bases clipped from V and 3 bases from J, the junction kept 6 bases outside the gene matches. The CDR3 sequence is 15 residues long. Per germline, CDR1 MNHNS and CDR2 SASEGT. CDR3 in DNA: TGTGCCAGCAGCCCCGGGACAGGGCGCTACAATGAGCAGTTCTTC. This sequence encodes CASSPGTGRYNEQFF.

This clonotype was found a few times. The chain recombines TRBV29-1 with TRBJ2-7; possible D gene TRBD1, 6 bases. Trimming shortened V by 1 base and J by 1 base, and 14 bases separated the two germline ends. Germline CDR1 SQVTM, CDR2 ANQGSEA. This CDR3 is 15 amino acids long. The CDR3, as DNA: TGCAGCGTTGAAGTGGGGCACAGGGCTTCCTACGAGCAGTACTTC. Translated: CSVEVGHRASYEQYF.

The J gene is TRBJ1-3, the V gene TRBV4-2; TRBD1 agrees at 8 bases. CDR3 length: 15 amino acids. Germline V lookup: CDR1 LGHNA, CDR2 YNFKEQ. The trim removed 0 bases at V and 4 bases at J, leaving 2 bases unmatched. The CDR3 bases are TGTGCCAGCAGCCAAGAGACAGGGGCAGGAAACACCATATATTTT. It translates to CASSQETGAGNTIYF.

This clonotype was seen many times. J is TRBJ1-5 and V is TRBV7-2, with a weak D call TRBD1 (6 bases). The CDR3 has 15 residues. V was trimmed by 2 bases and J by 7 bases, leaving 15 bases between them. Germline V CDR1 and CDR2: SGHTA, FQGNSA. The CDR3 DNA follows: TGTGCCAGCAGCTTACGAGGGGGGATCGTCCAGCCCCAGCATTTT. This codes for CASSLRGGIVQPQHF.

There are a few counts of this clonotype. The chain combines TRBV7-2 with TRBJ1-2, with D tentatively TRBD1 (6 bases). The length of the CDR3 is 16 residues. CDR1 is SGHTA and CDR2 is FQGNSA in the germline V gene. V dropped 2 bases and J dropped 7 bases, with 20 bases sitting between them. CDR3 nucleotide sequence: TGTGCCAGCAGCTTAAGGGGTCCAGGGGAAAGGGGTGGCTACACCTTC. It encodes CASSLRGPGERGGYTF. Variable domain in full (rest from reference TRBV7-2 and TRBJ1-2): GAGVSQSPSNKVTEKGKDVELRCDPISGHTALYWYRQSLGQGLEFLIYFQGNSAPDKSGLPSDRFSAERTGGSVSTLTIQRTQQEDSAVYLCASSLRGPGERGGYTFGSGTRLTVV.

In this sample, this clonotype turned up a few times. This may be a read error: a much more frequent sequence differs by one nucleotide. The chain recombines TRBV7-6 with TRBJ1-1; possible D gene TRBD1, 6 bases. Germline V gene data show CDR1 as SGHVS and CDR2 as FNYEAQ. This CDR3 is built from 16 residues. The CDR3 here is CASSFGGGGMGTEVFF. CDR3 coding DNA: TGTGCCAGCAGCTTCGGAGGGGGGGGCATGGGCACTGAAGTTTTCTTT.

This clonotype came up many times. V gene TRBV4-2 combines with J gene TRBJ2-7, with a weak D call TRBD2 (5 bases). The CDR3 is 16 residues long. Germline V gene data show CDR1 as LGHNA and CDR2 as YNFKEQ. The V and J ends lost 1 base and 4 bases respectively, with 17 bases between them. CDR3 DNA: TGTGCCAGCAGCCAAGTTGTCGGGCTCGGGGAATACGAGCAGTACTTC. This sequence encodes CASSQVVGLGEYEQYF.

In this sample, this clonotype turned up many times. The chain combines TRBV2 with TRBJ2-7; D not certain. Trimming took off 2 bases at V and 6 bases at J, with 14 bases between the two ends. The CDR3 spans 14 residues. Germline assignment: CDR1 SNHLY and CDR2 FYNNEI. The CDR3 region is CASSEMGTLVEQYF. The CDR3 DNA is TGTGCCAGCAGTGAAATGGGTACCCTAGTCGAGCAGTACTTC.

This clonotype was recorded at least ten times. This chain links TRBV7-8 with TRBJ2-1; no reliable D call. The V gene lost 3 bases and the J gene lost 12 bases, with 12 bases spanning the gap. Germline V gene lookup returns CDR1 SGHVS and CDR2 FQNEAQ. The CDR3 consists of 12 residues. The CDR3 region is CASSLWASRQFF. CDR3 coding DNA: TGTGCCAGCAGCTTGTGGGCTAGTCGGCAGTTCTTC.

This clonotype was seen ten or more times. V usage is TRBV12-3 or TRBV12-4 and J usage is TRBJ2-7; 11 nucleotides align to TRBD1. The trim removed 7 bases at V and 2 bases at J, leaving 4 bases unmatched. The CDR3 spans 14 residues. CDR3 bases: TGTGCCAGCACCGCGGGACAGGGGGCCTACGAGCAGTACTTC. Translating gives CASTAGQGAYEQYF.

This sequence joins TRBV6-1 and TRBJ1-2; TRBD1 is a possible D gene (5 bases). Trimming took 5 bases from V and 4 from J, leaving 11 bases between them. Germline V gene lookup returns CDR1 MNHNS and CDR2 SASEGT. The CDR3 contains 13 residues. Here the CDR3 reads CASSIGEGYGYTF. The CDR3 nucleotides read TGTGCCAGCAGTATAGGGGAGGGCTATGGCTACACCTTC.

The chain combines TRBV5-4 with TRBJ1-4, with D unresolved. CDR1 is SGHNT, CDR2 YYREEE, per germline (reference sequence). Deletions cut 4 bases from V and 5 bases from J, with 9 bases between. The CDR3 spans 13 residues. This CDR3 reads CASSTDGNEKLFF. The CDR3 bases are TGTGCCAGCAGCACGGACGGGAATGAAAAACTGTTTTTT.

V and J are TRBV20-1 and TRBJ1-6; 7 bases are shared with TRBD1. CDR3 length: 18 amino acids. Unmatched junction bases numbered 16, after V lost 6 bases and J lost 2 bases. Germline CDR1 reads DFQATT; CDR2 reads SNEGSKA (reference sequence). The CDR3 is CSANPEGRGSPYNSPLHF. CDR3 in DNA: TGCAGTGCGAACCCCGAGGGCAGGGGGTCGCCCTATAATTCACCCCTCCACTTT.

There are many counts of this clonotype. This sequence joins TRBV20-1 and TRBJ2-7, with D possibly TRBD1 on 6 matching bases. Trimming cost V 5 bases and J 2 bases, with 13 bases left between them. Germline V gives CDR1 DFQATT, CDR2 SNEGSKA (reference sequence). This CDR3 contains 13 residues. The DNA of the CDR3 is TGCAGTGCTCCTAGGGCAGGGGCCTACGAGCAGTACTTC. Translated, it gives CSAPRAGAYEQYF.

This clonotype occurred a few times. The CDR3, as DNA: TGCGCCAGCAGTCCCGGGACGTGGGGAGAGACCCAGTACTTC. Encoded protein: CASSPGTWGETQYF. The chain combines TRBV10-1 with TRBJ2-5; D assignment may be TRBD1 or TRBD2 (5 bases each). This CDR3 region has 14 residues. The V end was cut by 5 bases, the J end by 4 bases, with 14 bases between. The germline V gene encodes CDR1 WNHNN and CDR2 SYGVQD (reference sequence).

Ten or more counts support this clonotype. The chain employs TRBV2 and TRBJ1-1; TRBD1 is a possible D gene (5 bases). Germline V gene sequence: CDR1 SNHLY, CDR2 FYNNEI. The CDR3 totals 15 residues. Trimming shortened V by 5 bases and J by 2 bases, and 15 bases separated the two germline ends. CDR3 nucleotide sequence: TGTGCCAGCAGTCCTACTAGGGGCCCCAACACTGAAGCTTTCTTT. Protein product: CASSPTRGPNTEAFF.

This clonotype was seen a few times. The V gene is TRBV5-1, the J gene TRBJ1-5, with 8 nucleotides matching TRBD1. Germline values: CDR1 SGHRS, CDR2 YFSETQ. This CDR3 comprises 14 residues. The V segment lost 4 bases and the J segment 5 bases; nucleotides outside the gene matches: 5. The CDR3 nucleotides are TGCGCCAGCAGCGAAGGGACAGGACATCAGCCCCAGCATTTT. It yields the protein CASSEGTGHQPQHF.

This clonotype was seen ten or more times. This chain links TRBV6-1 with TRBJ1-1; D not certain. This CDR3 is 14 amino acids long. V dropped 3 bases and J dropped 3 bases, with 11 bases sitting between them. The germline V gene has CDR1 MNHNS and CDR2 SASEGT. CDR3 loop: CASSEVTTDTEAFF. The CDR3 bases are TGTGCCAGCAGTGAGGTCACTACGGACACTGAAGCTTTCTTT.

This clonotype turned up a few times. This chain uses TRBV28 with TRBJ1-3; D remains ambiguous. In germline, CDR1 is MDHEN, CDR2 SYDVKM. The V end lost 6 bases, the J end lost 0 bases, and 15 bases lay between the germline ends. CDR3 length equals 16 residues. CDR3: CASRPNPGSSGNTIYF. In DNA, the CDR3 is TGTGCCAGCAGGCCCAACCCCGGGAGCTCTGGAAACACCATATATTTT.

The table lists this clonotype with many counts. This chain connects TRBV12-3 or TRBV12-4 to TRBJ2-5; no definite D call. Between the trimmed V and J ends, which lost 5 bases and 5 bases, there was a span of 12 bases. The CDR3 length is 13 residues. DNA of the CDR3: TGTGCCAGCAGTCACGTGGGATGGGAGACCCAGTACTTC. Translated: CASSHVGWETQYF.

V and J are TRBV28 and TRBJ2-2; 7 bases match TRBD1. There are 15 residues in the CDR3. The germline V gene encodes CDR1 MDHEN and CDR2 SYDVKM. V shed 3 bases, J shed 4 bases, and the junction held 5 bases outside the gene matches. The CDR3 protein is CASSFRQGFTGELFF. CDR3 bases: TGTGCCAGCAGTTTCCGACAGGGCTTCACCGGGGAGCTGTTTTTT.

This clonotype was seen ten or more times. The chain combines TRBV6-5 with TRBJ1-1; D not certain. The V and J ends lost 2 bases and 0 bases respectively, with 7 bases between them. Germline CDR1 MNHEY, CDR2 SVGAGI. The CDR3 covers 14 residues. The CDR3 protein is CASSYLGMNTEAFF. CDR3 DNA sequence: TGTGCCAGCAGTTACCTGGGAATGAACACTGAAGCTTTCTTT.

This clonotype was seen repeatedly, ten times or more. The chain combines TRBV20-1 with TRBJ2-3, with D tentatively TRBD1 or TRBD2 (6 bases each). CDR1 is DFQATT, CDR2 SNEGSKA, per germline (reference sequence). CDR3 size: 12 residues. V lost 3 bases and J 4 bases, leaving 8 bases between the germline ends. The CDR3 DNA reads TGCAGTGCTAGGGAGGGGGCAGATACGCAGTATTTT. Its translation: CSAREGADTQYF.

This clonotype was seen repeatedly, ten times or more. The chain has TRBV2 and TRBJ1-2, with no clear D. The germline V gene encodes CDR1 SNHLY and CDR2 FYNNEI. With 5 bases removed from V and 8 bases from J, the gap between germline ends came to 12 bases. The CDR3 has 12 residues. The CDR3 DNA follows: TGTGCCAGCAGTACAAGGGTTAACGGCTACACCTTC. Protein: CASSTRVNGYTF.